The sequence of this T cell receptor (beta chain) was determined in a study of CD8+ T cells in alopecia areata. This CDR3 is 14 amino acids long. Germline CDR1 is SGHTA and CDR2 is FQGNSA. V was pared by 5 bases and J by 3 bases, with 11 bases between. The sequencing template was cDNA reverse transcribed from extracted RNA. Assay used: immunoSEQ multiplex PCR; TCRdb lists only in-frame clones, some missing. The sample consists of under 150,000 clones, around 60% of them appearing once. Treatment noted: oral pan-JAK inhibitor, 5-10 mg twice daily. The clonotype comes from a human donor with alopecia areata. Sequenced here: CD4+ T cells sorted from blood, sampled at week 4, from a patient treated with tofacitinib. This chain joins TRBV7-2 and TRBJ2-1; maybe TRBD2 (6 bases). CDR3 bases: TGTGCCAGCAGCGTTACTAGCCTCTACAATGAGCAGTTCTTC. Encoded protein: CASSVTSLYNEQFF.